The T cell receptor beta chain described here comes from a study of beta chain features in type 1 diabetes. This clone was recorded only once. Its cognate antigen is unknown. Whole-study results and caveats: Among patients, naive, central memory and Treg TCRB repertoires appeared more similar than among healthy donors. Within each of all four CD4+ subsets, Type 1 diabetes patients had TCRB CDR3s that were moderately but significantly shorter.

CDR3 size: 11 residues. The V gene's germline CDR1 is GTSNPN and CDR2 SVGIG (reference sequence). Expressed TCRB transcripts were sequenced, since all the RNA that had been isolated was reverse transcribed. Libraries were prepared by immunoSEQ multiplex PCR; TCRdb keeps only in-frame clonotypes and omits some of them. This sample carries about 360,000 clones, about 12% of them seen once, and the ten largest clones take more than 0.015%. This clonotype was sampled from a man in his late teens or twenties in good health. The genes are TRBV30 and TRBJ2-5, with D hard to call. The J call may be in error: the DNA end matches TRBJ2-7 better. Sequenced sample: naive CD4+ T cells from blood. The CDR3 DNA follows: TGTGCCTGGAGTGAAGTCTACGAGCAGTACTTC. Translation: CAWSEVYEQYF.